A single sample gave rise to the 4 T cell receptor beta chains below, sequenced in a study of blood T cell repertoires in COVID-19. Clones were sequenced by immunoSEQ multiplex PCR, and TCRdb holds only the in-frame ones, with some missing. Found here are roughly 50,000 clones, about 88% of them singletons; the top ten hold approximately 15%. Sequencing was performed on peripheral blood. All receptors derive from a woman aged 55-70 years with active COVID-19.

CDR3 residues: CASSPRGQINEKLFF. As DNA, the CDR3 is TGTGCCAGCAGTCCTCGGGGACAGATTAATGAAAAACTGTTTTTT. The V call is TRBV6-6, the J call TRBJ1-4; TRBD1 agrees at 7 bases. The CDR3 totals 15 residues. Germline CDR1 reads MNHNY; CDR2 reads SVGAGI (reference sequence). After removal of 5 bases from V and 4 bases from J, the junction contained 7 bases not matched to a gene.

The CDR3 DNA is TGTGCCAGCAGCCCAGAGGGAAAGCCCGAGCAGTACTTC. This encodes CASSPEGKPEQYF. The V and J genes are TRBV7-9 and TRBJ2-7; a weak D match, TRBD2 (5 bases). This CDR3 comprises 13 residues. The germline V and J ends were trimmed by 5 bases and 6 bases, with 14 bases remaining between them. Germline V CDR1 and CDR2: SEHNR, FQNEAQ (reference sequence).

The V and J genes are TRBV24-1 and TRBJ1-2; perhaps TRBD1 as D (5 bases). Germline-derived CDR1 and CDR2 are KGHDR and SFDVKD. V was cut by 0 bases and J by 6 bases, with 19 bases left in between. This CDR3 has 17 residues. CDR3 in amino acids: CATSDLWTQSGADGYTF. The CDR3 nucleotides are TGTGCCACCAGTGATTTGTGGACACAGTCTGGGGCTGATGGCTACACCTTC.

The gene calls are TRBV7-2 and TRBJ2-5, with TRBD2 matching over 7 bases. The junction had 12 bases not matched to a gene; V was cut back by 6 bases and J by 5 bases. This CDR3 region has 15 residues. Germline CDR1 is SGHTA and CDR2 is FQGNSA. The CDR3, as DNA: TGTGCCAGCAGGGAACCGCGGGGGATGGGGGAGACCCAGTACTTC. It yields the protein CASREPRGMGETQYF.